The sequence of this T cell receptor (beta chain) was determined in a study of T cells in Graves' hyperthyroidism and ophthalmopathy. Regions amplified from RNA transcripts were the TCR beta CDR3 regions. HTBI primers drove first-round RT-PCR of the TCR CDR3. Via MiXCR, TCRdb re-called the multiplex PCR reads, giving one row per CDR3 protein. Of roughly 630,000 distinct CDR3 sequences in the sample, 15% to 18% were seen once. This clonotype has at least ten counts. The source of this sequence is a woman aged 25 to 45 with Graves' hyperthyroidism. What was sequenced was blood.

The CDR3, as DNA: TGTGCCAGCACCATCGGACACTCCGGATCCTACGAGCAGTACTTC. Translated, it gives CASTIGHSGSYEQYF. The chain couples TRBV6-2 or TRBV6-3 to TRBJ2-7; a possible D gene is TRBD1 (5 bases). V shed 7 bases and J shed 1 base, with 17 bases lying between them. This CDR3 region has 15 residues. The germline CDR1 and CDR2 sequences are MNHEY and SVGEGT.